This paragraph covers one T cell receptor (beta chain) sequence. Trimming stripped 1 base from V and 5 bases from J, with 12 bases between. The CDR3 spans 15 residues. Looked up from germline, CDR1 is SEHNR and CDR2 is FQNEAQ (reference sequence). The data originate from a study of shared T cell receptors in the human thymus. Only in-frame clones appear in the TCRdb table, and some are missing; sequencing was by immunoSEQ multiplex PCR. The sample lists hundreds of thousands of clones, 75% to 85% occurring once. This same sample was also part of a study on human thymus T cells. From that study: Having corrective surgery for congenital heart defects, healthy Finnish infants were the ones who donated. During corrective heart surgery, resections were taken, and the thymus tissue came from them.

The sample comprised thymocytes. The chain employs TRBV7-9 and TRBJ1-3; D is perhaps TRBD1 (5 bases). The clonotype originates from a boy under two years old with a congenital heart defect. CDR3: CASSLVPGPRNTIYF. CDR3 DNA: TGTGCCAGCAGCTTAGTCCCAGGGCCGAGAAACACCATATATTTT.